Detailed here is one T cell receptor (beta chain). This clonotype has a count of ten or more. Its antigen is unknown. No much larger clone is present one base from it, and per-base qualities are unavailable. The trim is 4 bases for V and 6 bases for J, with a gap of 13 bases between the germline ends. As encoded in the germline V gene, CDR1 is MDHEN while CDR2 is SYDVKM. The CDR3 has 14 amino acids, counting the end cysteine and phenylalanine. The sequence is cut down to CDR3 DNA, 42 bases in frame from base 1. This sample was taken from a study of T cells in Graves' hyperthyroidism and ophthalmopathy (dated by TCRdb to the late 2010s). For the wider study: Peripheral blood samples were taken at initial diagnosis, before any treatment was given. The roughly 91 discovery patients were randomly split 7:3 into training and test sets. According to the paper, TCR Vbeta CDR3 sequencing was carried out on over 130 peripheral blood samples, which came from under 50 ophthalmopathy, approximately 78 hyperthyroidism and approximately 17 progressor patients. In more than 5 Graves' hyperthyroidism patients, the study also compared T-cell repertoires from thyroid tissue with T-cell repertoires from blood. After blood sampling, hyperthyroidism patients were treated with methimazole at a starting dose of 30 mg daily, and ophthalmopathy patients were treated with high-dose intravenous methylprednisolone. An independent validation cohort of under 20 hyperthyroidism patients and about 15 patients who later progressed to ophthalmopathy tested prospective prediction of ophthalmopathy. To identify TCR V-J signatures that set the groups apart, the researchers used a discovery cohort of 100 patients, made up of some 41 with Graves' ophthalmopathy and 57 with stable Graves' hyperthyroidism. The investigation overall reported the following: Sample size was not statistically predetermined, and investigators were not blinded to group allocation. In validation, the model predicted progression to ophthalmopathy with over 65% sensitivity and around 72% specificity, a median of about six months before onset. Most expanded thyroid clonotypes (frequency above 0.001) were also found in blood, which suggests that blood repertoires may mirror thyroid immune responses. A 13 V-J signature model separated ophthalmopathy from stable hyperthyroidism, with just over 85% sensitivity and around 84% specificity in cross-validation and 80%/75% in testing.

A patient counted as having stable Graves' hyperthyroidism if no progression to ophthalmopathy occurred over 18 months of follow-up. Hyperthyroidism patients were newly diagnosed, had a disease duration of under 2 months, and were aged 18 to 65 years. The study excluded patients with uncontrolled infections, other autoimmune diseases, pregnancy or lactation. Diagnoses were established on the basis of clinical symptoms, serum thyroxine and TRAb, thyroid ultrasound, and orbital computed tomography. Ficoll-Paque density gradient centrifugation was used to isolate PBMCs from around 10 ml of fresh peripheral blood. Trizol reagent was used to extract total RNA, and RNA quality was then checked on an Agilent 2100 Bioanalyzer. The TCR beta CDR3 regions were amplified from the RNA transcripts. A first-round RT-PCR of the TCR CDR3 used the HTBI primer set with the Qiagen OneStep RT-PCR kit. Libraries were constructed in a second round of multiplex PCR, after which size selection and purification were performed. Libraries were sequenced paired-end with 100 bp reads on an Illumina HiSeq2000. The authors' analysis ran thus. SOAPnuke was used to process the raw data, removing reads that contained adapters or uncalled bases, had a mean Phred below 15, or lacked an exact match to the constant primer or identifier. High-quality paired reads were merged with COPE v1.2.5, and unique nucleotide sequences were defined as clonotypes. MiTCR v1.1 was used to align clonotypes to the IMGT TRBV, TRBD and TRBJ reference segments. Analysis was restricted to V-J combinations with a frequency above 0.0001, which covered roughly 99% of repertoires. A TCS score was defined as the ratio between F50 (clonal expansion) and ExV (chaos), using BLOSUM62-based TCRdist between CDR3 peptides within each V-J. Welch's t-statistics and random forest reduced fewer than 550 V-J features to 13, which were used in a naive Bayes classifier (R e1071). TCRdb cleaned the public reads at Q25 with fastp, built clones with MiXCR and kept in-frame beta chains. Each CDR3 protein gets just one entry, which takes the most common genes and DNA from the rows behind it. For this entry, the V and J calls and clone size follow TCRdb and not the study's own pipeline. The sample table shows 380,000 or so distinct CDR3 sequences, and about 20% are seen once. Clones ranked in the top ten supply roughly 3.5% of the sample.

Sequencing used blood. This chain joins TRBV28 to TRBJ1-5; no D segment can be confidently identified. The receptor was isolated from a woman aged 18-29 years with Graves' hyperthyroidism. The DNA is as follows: TGTGCCAGCAGTTCAAGGGTTTTGCGTCAGCCCCAGCATTTT. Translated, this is CASSSRVLRQPQHF.